This paragraph reports one TCR beta chain. The CDR3 extends over 14 amino acids. CDR1 and CDR2 (germline): SGDLS, YYNGEE. V was shortened by 0 bases and J by 5 bases, with 11 bases between the two germline ends. The sample is drawn from a study of blood T cell repertoires in COVID-19. Background on the study: Samples taken during acute and convalescent COVID-19 were collected in the United States, Italy and Spain. Nucleic acid was either cDNA or gDNA, and it came from T cells, B-cell-depleted T cells, or PBMCs.

Original handling: Amplification of reference gene primers provided the estimated nucleated cell counts. Some clones are missing from TCRdb's copy, which holds only in-frame ones; the method was immunoSEQ multiplex PCR. V, J and clone size are those of that table, while D and trimming were read from the DNA. This repertoire shows about 240,000 clones, more than 85% found once; its top ten account for about 7.6%. Sequenced input: peripheral blood. The V call is TRBV9, the J call TRBJ1-1; TRBD1 is a possible D gene (6 bases). This clonotype originated in a woman aged 70-85 years with active or convalescent COVID-19. The CDR3 DNA reads as TGTGCCAGCAGCGTAGTGGGGGCGCGTACTGAAGCTTTCTTT. It is translated as CASSVVGARTEAFF.